The 3 T cell receptor beta chains below all came from one sample that was sequenced in a study of T cells in women clearing cervical HPV infection (dated by TCRdb to 2016 to 2018). The library relied on the immunoSEQ multiplex PCR assay. TCRdb obtained this table from immuneACCESS and retained in-frame rearrangements with V and J assigned. These tables miss some clones; where compared with another copy, unresolved V genes account for less than half of the shortfall, and the remainder is unexplained. The sample table records approximately 49,000 clones. The top ten hold about 1.5% of the sample. The source material was blood buffy coat. The receptors originated from a woman between 18 and 70 years old with a cervical HPV16 infection that either progressed to CIN3+ or cleared (not recorded which).

A word on this clone: The DNA ends 3 residues before the CDR3 does, and the rest of the CDR3 is filled in from the germline J gene. The chain carries TRBV19 and TRBJ1-3, with 8 bases lining up with TRBD1. CDR1 and CDR2 (germline): LNHDA, SQIVND (reference sequence). The length of the CDR3 is 16 residues. The V segment lost 7 bases and the J segment 3 bases; nucleotides outside the gene matches: 11. The CDR3 DNA, read in part, is TGTGCCAGTACCACCGCAGGGGGCATGGGTGGAAACACC. Its translation is CASTTAGGMGGNT. The CDR3 as a whole reads CASTTAGGMGGNTIYF.

A remark on this clone: With the read ending 3 residues before the CDR3 end, the germline J gene is used to fill in that end. The chain has TRBV19 and TRBJ1-1, with D possibly TRBD1 on 6 matching bases. This CDR3 contains 13 residues. The V end was cut by 6 bases, the J end by 7 bases, with 15 bases between. Germline V gives CDR1 LNHDA, CDR2 SQIVND (reference sequence). The CDR3 bases that were read are TGTGCCAGTAGCCAGGGGCGAACCTTTGAA. Translation gives CASSQGRTFE. The whole CDR3 sequence reads CASSQGRTFEAFF.

In regard to this clone: The CDR3 is cut off 3 residues early in the read; its end comes from the germline J gene. The rearrangement joins TRBV18 to TRBJ1-2, with D tentatively TRBD1 (6 bases). The germline V gene encodes CDR1 KGHSH and CDR2 LQKENI. CDR3 length: 15 amino acids. Trimming removed 4 bases from V and 4 bases from J, with 16 bases in between. The covered CDR3 bases are TGTGCCAGCTCACAGTCGGCCGGACAGATCTATGGC. Translated, it gives CASSQSAGQIYG. From start to end, the CDR3 is CASSQSAGQIYGYTF.